The 2 T cell receptor beta chains presented below share a single source sample, sequenced in a study of blood T cell repertoires in COVID-19. TCRdb keeps only in-frame clones here, not all; method: immunoSEQ multiplex PCR. The sample has 150,000 to 200,000 clones; about 83% are singletons. Sequencing was carried out using peripheral blood. The receptors come from a woman aged 70-85 years with COVID-19, enrolled during active disease.

V is TRBV5-1 and J is TRBJ2-5; 10 bases align to TRBD1. The germline CDR1 and CDR2 sequences are SGHRS and YFSETQ. Unmatched junction bases numbered 3, after V lost 0 bases and J lost 4 bases. The CDR3 is made up of 15 amino acids. The CDR3 DNA is TGCGCCAGCAGCTTGGGCGACAGGGGGCGAGAGACCCAGTACTTC. Protein: CASSLGDRGRETQYF.

This rearrangement joins TRBV19 to TRBJ2-1; 10 nucleotides match TRBD1. This CDR3 has 18 residues. V shed 4 bases and J 9 bases; nucleotides not matched to a gene: 18. Germline V lookup: CDR1 LNHDA, CDR2 SQIVND (reference sequence). The CDR3 DNA sequence: TGTGCCAGTAGTAATACCAGGGACAGGGGAAGAGCTCGCCCTGAGCAGTTCTTC. Residues: CASSNTRDRGRARPEQFF.